A single sample is the source of the 3 T cell receptor beta chains below, sequenced in a study of fetal regulatory T cell absence and autoimmunity. Only in-frame clones appear in the TCRdb table, and some are missing; sequencing was by immunoSEQ multiplex PCR. The table shows about 95,000 clones, with about three quarters occurring only once. The material sequenced was pancreas tissue. These TCRs come from a male donor with IPEX syndrome.

This rearrangement joins TRBV6-6 to TRBJ2-2; D is perhaps TRBD2 (5 bases). V gave up 6 bases and J gave up 3 bases, with 11 bases separating them. Per the germline V gene, CDR1 is MNHNY and CDR2 is SVGAGI (reference sequence). The CDR3 extends over 14 amino acids. For the CDR3, the DNA is TGTGCCAGCAGCATTGGGAGCGACACCGGGGAGCTGTTTTTT. Translation: CASSIGSDTGELFF.

The rearrangement uses TRBV7-9 and TRBJ2-7, with 9 bases aligning to TRBD1. With V trimmed by 0 bases and J by 5 bases, 8 bases remained unmatched. Germline V gene sequence: CDR1 SEHNR, CDR2 FQNEAQ (reference sequence). The CDR3 spans 16 residues. This chain's CDR3 is CASSLAPTGGIHEQYF. The CDR3 DNA reads TGTGCCAGCAGCTTAGCGCCGACAGGGGGGATCCACGAGCAGTACTTC.

The rearrangement joins TRBV11-3 to TRBJ1-2; D call uncertain. The germline V gene has CDR1 SGHNT and CDR2 YENEEA. The length of the CDR3 is 12 residues. V was pared by 1 base and J by 8 bases, with 8 bases between. The CDR3 here is CASSLGPGGYTF. The CDR3 bases are TGTGCCAGCAGCTTAGGACCAGGAGGCTACACCTTC.